Listed here are 11 T cell receptor beta chains from one sample, sequenced in a study of vaccination and CD4 T cells after COVID-19. Sample treatment: 10-day PBMC culture with coronavirus spike peptide pools or control peptides (ViraFEST assay). These receptors have no identified antigens. Cultured CD4+ T-cell DNA underwent Oncomine TCR Beta short-read sequencing. Via MiXCR, TCRdb re-called the PCR reads, giving one row per CDR3 protein. Among 19,000 or so distinct CDR3 sequences, approximately 40% were seen once, and the ten largest hold approximately 8.4%. Sequencing was carried out using CD4+ T cells from blood, cultured in vitro. Receptors originate from a human donor who had recovered from COVID-19.

The chain is built from TRBV23-1 and TRBJ1-2; TRBD1 matches at 7 bases. TRBV23-1 is classed as an ORF, of uncertain function. V was pared by 3 bases and J by 5 bases, with 9 bases of the junction left unmatched. The CDR3 spans 15 residues. DNA for the CDR3: TGCGCCAGCAGTCACCACAGGGGTGTGGGGTATGGCTACACCTTC. Protein sequence: CASSHHRGVGYGYTF.

V gene TRBV7-6 combines with J gene TRBJ2-1, with 8 bases matching TRBD2. This CDR3 contains 19 residues. The V segment lost 1 base and the J segment 6 bases; nucleotides outside the gene matches: 17. The V gene's germline CDR1 is SGHVS and CDR2 FNYEAQ. CDR3 sequence (DNA): TGTGCCAGCAGCTTAGAACTTCCCCCGGGAGGGTGGGGGGGCAATGAGCAGTTCTTC. Amino acid sequence: CASSLELPPGGWGGNEQFF.

CDR3: CASRETGGRTYEQYF. Here the CDR3 DNA reads TGTGCCAGCAGAGAAACAGGGGGTAGAACCTACGAGCAGTACTTC. The chain employs TRBV5-6 and TRBJ2-7; 8 nucleotides agree with TRBD1. Looked up from germline, CDR1 is SGHDT and CDR2 is YYEEEE. The CDR3 runs 15 residues. The V segment lost 5 bases and the J segment 2 bases; nucleotides outside the gene matches: 9.

This clonotype was recorded a few times. This chain joins TRBV20-1 and TRBJ2-7, with a weak D call TRBD1 (5 bases). With 0 bases removed from V and 5 bases from J, the gap between germline ends came to 11 bases. This CDR3 is 13 amino acids long. CDR1 DFQATT and CDR2 SNEGSKA come from the germline V gene (reference sequence). CDR3 amino acids: CSARDPRVDEQYF. The CDR3 DNA sequence: TGCAGTGCTAGAGATCCCAGGGTAGACGAGCAGTACTTC.

The V gene is TRBV20-1, the J gene TRBJ2-3; the match to TRBD2 covers 14 bases. CDR3 length equals 18 residues. V lost 0 bases, J lost 1 base, and 6 bases stayed unmatched. Germline V CDR1 and CDR2: DFQATT, SNEGSKA (reference sequence). The CDR3 loop reads CSARDFTGLAGGTDTQYF. The CDR3 region has the DNA TGCAGTGCTAGAGATTTCACGGGACTAGCGGGGGGCACAGATACGCAGTATTTT.

This clonotype was counted a few times. The V call is TRBV20-1, the J call TRBJ2-2; tentatively, D is TRBD1 (6 bases). V was pared by 0 bases and J by 7 bases, with 15 bases between. This CDR3 has 15 amino acids. The germline V gene has CDR1 DFQATT and CDR2 SNEGSKA (reference sequence). CDR3 DNA: TGCAGTGCTAGAGATCGGGGCAGGGGTAACGGGGAGCTGTTTTTT. Its protein is CSARDRGRGNGELFF.

The V and J genes are TRBV2 and TRBJ2-7, with 7 bases lining up with TRBD1. The V gene end was trimmed by 1 base and the J gene end by 2 bases; junction bases not matched to a gene: 5. This CDR3 region has 15 residues. Germline V lookup: CDR1 SNHLY, CDR2 FYNNEI. The CDR3 spells CASSEGGTAAYEQYF. CDR3 DNA sequence: TGTGCCAGCAGTGAAGGGGGGACAGCAGCCTACGAGCAGTACTTC. The complete variable domain, with remaining parts taken from reference TRBV2 and TRBJ2-7, reads EPEVTQTPSHQVTQMGQEVILRCVPISNHLYFYWYRQILGQKVEFLVSFYNNEISEKSEIFDDQFSVERPDGSNFTLKIRSTKLEDSAMYFCASSEGGTAAYEQYFGPGTRLTVT.

The CDR3 sequence: CSAGRETQYF. Here the CDR3 DNA reads TGCAGTGCTGGTAGGGAGACCCAGTACTTC. The V call is TRBV20-1, the J call TRBJ2-5; D unresolved. V lost 5 bases and J 5 bases, leaving 6 bases between the germline ends. The CDR3 is 10 amino acids. CDR1 is DFQATT, CDR2 SNEGSKA, per germline (reference sequence).

V usage is TRBV19 and J usage is TRBJ2-7; TRBD1 matches 9 bases. The J segment lost 2 bases and the V segment lost 6 bases, leaving 11 bases of the junction unmatched. CDR3 length: 16 residues. The germline CDR1 and CDR2 sequences are LNHDA and SQIVND (reference sequence). CDR3 sequence (DNA): TGTGCCAGTAGCATCAAACAGGGGGCCGGAGCCTACGAGCAGTACTTC. Its protein product is CASSIKQGAGAYEQYF.

This clonotype was counted only a few times. This sequence joins TRBV28 and TRBJ2-5; 8 bases align to TRBD2. The CDR3 is 16 residues long. Germline trimming cut 1 base from V and 3 bases from J; bases unmatched to any gene: 7. Germline lookup yields CDR1 MDHEN and CDR2 SYDVKM. CDR3 sequence (DNA): TGTGCCAGCAGTTTATTAGGAGCGGGAGTGGAAGAGACCCAGTACTTC. Its protein is CASSLLGAGVEETQYF.

V usage is TRBV19 and J usage is TRBJ2-6; a possible D gene is TRBD2 (7 bases). This CDR3 is 15 amino acids long. V dropped 5 bases and J dropped 4 bases, with 12 bases sitting between them. Germline CDR1 is LNHDA and CDR2 is SQIVND (reference sequence). The CDR3 sequence is CASSPRGAGANVLTF. The DNA for the CDR3 is TGTGCCAGTAGTCCTCGGGGGGCAGGGGCCAACGTCCTGACTTTC.